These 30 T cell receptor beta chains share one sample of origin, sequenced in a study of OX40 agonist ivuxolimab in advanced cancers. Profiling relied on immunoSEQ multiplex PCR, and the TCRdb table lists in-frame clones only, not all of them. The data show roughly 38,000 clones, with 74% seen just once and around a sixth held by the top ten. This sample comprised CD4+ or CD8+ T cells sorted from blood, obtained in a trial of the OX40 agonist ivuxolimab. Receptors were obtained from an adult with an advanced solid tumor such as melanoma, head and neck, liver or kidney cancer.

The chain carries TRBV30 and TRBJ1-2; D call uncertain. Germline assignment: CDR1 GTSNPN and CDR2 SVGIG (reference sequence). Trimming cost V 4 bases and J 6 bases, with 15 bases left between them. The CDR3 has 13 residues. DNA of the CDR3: TGTGCCTGGATCCATCAGTCGGGAAATGGCTACACCTTC. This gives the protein CAWIHQSGNGYTF.

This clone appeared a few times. Here the CDR3 DNA reads TGTGCCAGCAGCGCCGGGACCTCGGAAAAACTGTTTTTT. It codes for CASSAGTSEKLFF. V is TRBV5-6 and J is TRBJ1-4, with a possible D match to TRBD1 (5 bases). CDR3 size: 13 residues. V was trimmed by 4 bases and J by 8 bases, leaving 12 bases between them. From germline, CDR1 is SGHDT and CDR2 YYEEEE.

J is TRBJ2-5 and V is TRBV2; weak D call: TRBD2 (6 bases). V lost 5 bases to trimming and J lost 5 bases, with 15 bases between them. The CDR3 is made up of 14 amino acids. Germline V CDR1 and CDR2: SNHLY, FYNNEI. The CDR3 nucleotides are TGTGCCAGCAGTCCCCTCGGGGGTAGTGAGACCCAGTACTTC. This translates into CASSPLGGSETQYF.

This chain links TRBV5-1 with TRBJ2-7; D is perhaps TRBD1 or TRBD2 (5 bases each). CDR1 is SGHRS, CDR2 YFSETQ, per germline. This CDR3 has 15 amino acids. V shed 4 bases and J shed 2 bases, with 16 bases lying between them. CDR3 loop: CASSPGTVEPYEQYF. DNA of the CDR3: TGCGCCAGCAGCCCCGGGACGGTCGAGCCCTACGAGCAGTACTTC.

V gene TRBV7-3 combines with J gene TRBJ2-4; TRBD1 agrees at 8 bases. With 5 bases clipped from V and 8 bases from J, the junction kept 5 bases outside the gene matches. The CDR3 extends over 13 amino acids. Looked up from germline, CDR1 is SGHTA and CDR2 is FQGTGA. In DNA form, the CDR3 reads TGTGCCAGCAGCCCACAGGGGGGACACATTCAGTACTTC. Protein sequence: CASSPQGGHIQYF.

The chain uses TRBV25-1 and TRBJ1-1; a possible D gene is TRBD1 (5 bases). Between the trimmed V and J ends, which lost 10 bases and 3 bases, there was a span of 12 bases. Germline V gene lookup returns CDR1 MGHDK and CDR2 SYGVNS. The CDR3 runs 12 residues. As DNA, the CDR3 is TGTGCCACCCTAGGGGAACACACTGAAGCTTTCTTT. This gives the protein CATLGEHTEAFF.

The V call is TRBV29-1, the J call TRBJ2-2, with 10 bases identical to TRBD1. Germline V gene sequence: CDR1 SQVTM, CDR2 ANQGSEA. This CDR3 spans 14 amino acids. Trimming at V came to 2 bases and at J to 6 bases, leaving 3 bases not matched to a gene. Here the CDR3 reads CSVERQGAAGELFF. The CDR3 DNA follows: TGCAGCGTTGAAAGACAGGGGGCTGCCGGGGAGCTGTTTTTT.

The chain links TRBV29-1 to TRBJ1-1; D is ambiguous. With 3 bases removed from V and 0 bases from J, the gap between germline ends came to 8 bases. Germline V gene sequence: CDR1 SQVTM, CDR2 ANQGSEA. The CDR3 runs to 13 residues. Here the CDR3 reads CSVEPGLNTEAFF. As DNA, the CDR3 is TGCAGCGTTGAGCCAGGACTGAACACTGAAGCTTTCTTT.

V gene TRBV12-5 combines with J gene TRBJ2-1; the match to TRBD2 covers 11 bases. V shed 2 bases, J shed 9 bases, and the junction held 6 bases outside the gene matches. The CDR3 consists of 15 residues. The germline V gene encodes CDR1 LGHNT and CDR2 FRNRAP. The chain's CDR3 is CASGLLSGGAGEQFF. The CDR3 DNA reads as TGTGCTAGTGGTTTGCTTAGCGGGGGGGCTGGTGAGCAGTTCTTC.

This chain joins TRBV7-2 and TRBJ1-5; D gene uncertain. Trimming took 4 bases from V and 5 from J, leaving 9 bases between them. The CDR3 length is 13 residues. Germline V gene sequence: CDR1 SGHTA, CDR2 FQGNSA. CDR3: CASSSLRDQPQHF. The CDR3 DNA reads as TGTGCCAGCAGCTCCTTACGCGATCAGCCCCAGCATTTT.

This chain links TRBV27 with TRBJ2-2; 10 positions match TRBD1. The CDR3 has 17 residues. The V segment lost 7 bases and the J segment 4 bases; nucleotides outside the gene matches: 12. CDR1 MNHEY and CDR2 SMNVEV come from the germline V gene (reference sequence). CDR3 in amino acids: CASTEFRTGGATGELFF. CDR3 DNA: TGTGCCAGCACCGAGTTCCGGACAGGGGGGGCCACCGGGGAGCTGTTTTTT.

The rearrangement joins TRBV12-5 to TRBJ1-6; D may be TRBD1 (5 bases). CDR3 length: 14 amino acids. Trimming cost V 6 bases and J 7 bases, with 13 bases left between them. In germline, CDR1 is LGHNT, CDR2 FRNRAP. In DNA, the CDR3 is TGTGCTAGTGGCCGGACACTCACAAATTCACCCCTCCACTTT. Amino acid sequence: CASGRTLTNSPLHF.

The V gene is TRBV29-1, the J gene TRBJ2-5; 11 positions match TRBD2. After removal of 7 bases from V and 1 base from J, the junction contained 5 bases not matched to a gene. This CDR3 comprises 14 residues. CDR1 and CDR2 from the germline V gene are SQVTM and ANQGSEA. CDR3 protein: CSARLAGRQETQYF. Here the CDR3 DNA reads TGCAGCGCTCGACTAGCGGGGCGCCAAGAGACCCAGTACTTC.

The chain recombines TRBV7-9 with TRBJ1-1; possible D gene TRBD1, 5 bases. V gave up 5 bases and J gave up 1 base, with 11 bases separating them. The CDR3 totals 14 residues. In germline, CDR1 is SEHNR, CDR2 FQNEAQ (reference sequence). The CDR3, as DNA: TGTGCCAGCAGCATAGACACAGGGAACACTGAAGCTTTCTTT. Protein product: CASSIDTGNTEAFF.

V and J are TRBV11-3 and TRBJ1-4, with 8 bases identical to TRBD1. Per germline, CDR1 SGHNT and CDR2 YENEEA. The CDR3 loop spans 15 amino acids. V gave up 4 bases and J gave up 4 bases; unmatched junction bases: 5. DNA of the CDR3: TGTGCCAGCAGCTCGACAGGGGAAGGTAATGAAAAACTGTTTTTT. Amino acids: CASSSTGEGNEKLFF.

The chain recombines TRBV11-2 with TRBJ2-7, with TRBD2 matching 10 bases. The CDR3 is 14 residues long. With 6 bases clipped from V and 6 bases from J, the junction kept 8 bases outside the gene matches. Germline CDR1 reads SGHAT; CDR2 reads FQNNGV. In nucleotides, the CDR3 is TGTGCCAGCAGGCCAGCGGGGGGGCGTTTCGAGCAGTACTTC. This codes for CASRPAGGRFEQYF.

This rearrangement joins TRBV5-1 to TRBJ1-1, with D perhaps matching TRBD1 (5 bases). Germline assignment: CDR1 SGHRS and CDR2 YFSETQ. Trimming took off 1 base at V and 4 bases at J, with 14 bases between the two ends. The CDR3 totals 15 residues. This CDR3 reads CASSLKAAGGTEAFF. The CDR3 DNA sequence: TGCGCCAGCAGCTTGAAGGCAGCCGGGGGCACTGAAGCTTTCTTT. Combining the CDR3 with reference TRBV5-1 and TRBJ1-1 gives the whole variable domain KAGVTQTPRYLIKTRGQQVTLSCSPISGHRSVSWYQQTPGQGLQFLFEYFSETQRNKGNFPGRFSGRQFSNSRSEMNVSTLELGDSALYLCASSLKAAGGTEAFFGQGTRLTVV.

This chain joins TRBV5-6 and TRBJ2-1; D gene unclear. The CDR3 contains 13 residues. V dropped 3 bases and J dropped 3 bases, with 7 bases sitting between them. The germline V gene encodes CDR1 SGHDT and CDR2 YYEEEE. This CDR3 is CASSYSSYNEQFF. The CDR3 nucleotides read TGTGCCAGCAGCTACTCTAGCTACAATGAGCAGTTCTTC.

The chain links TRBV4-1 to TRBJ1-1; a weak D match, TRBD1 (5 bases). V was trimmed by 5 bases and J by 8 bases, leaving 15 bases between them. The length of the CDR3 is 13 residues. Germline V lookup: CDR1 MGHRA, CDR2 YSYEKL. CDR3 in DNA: TGCGCCAGCAGCAAACCAGGGAGCCCCGAAGCTTTCTTT. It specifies CASSKPGSPEAFF.

DNA for the CDR3: TGTGCCAGCAGCTTATTGGGGCTTGAAGCTTTCTTT. Translation gives CASSLLGLEAFF. This chain links TRBV7-2 with TRBJ1-1; D possibly corresponds to TRBD1 (5 bases). Deletions cut 2 bases from V and 7 bases from J, with 8 bases between. The germline V gene encodes CDR1 SGHTA and CDR2 FQGNSA. The CDR3 loop spans 12 amino acids.

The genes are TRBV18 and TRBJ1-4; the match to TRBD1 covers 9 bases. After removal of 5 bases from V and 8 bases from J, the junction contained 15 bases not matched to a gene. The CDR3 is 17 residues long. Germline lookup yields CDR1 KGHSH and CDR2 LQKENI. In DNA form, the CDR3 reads TGTGCCAGCTCATCCGGGACAGGGTTAGGAGGAGGCGAAAAACTGTTTTTT. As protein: CASSSGTGLGGGEKLFF.

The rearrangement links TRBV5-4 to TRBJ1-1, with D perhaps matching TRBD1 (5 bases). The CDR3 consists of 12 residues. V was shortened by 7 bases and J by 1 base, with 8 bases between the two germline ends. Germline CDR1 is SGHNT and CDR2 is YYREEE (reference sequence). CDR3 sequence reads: CASHQGNTEAFF. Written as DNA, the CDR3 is TGTGCCAGCCATCAGGGGAACACTGAAGCTTTCTTT. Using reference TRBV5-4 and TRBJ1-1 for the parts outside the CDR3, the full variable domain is ETGVTQSPTHLIKTRGQQVTLRCSSQSGHNTVSWYQQALGQGPQFIFQYYREEENGRGNFPPRFSGLQFPNYSSELNVNALELDDSALYLCASHQGNTEAFFGQGTRLTVV.

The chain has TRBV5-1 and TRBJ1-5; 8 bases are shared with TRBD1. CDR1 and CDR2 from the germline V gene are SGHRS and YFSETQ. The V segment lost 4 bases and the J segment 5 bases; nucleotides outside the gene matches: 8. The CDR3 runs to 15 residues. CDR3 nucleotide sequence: TGCGCCAGCAGCCCAGGGGGCGCTTCCCATCAGCCCCAGCATTTT. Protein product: CASSPGGASHQPQHF. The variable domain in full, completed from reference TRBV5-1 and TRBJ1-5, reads KAGVTQTPRYLIKTRGQQVTLSCSPISGHRSVSWYQQTPGQGLQFLFEYFSETQRNKGNFPGRFSGRQFSNSRSEMNVSTLELGDSALYLCASSPGGASHQPQHFGDGTRLSIL.

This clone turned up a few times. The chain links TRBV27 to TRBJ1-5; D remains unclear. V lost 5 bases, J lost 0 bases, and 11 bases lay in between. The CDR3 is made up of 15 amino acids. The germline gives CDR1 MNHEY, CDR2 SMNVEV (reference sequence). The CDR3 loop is CASSTGRFSNQPQHF. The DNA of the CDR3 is TGTGCCAGCAGTACCGGACGGTTTAGCAATCAGCCCCAGCATTTT.

CDR3 in amino acids: CASSPAGSGNTIYF. The CDR3 DNA sequence: TGCGCCAGCAGCCCGGCAGGGTCTGGAAACACCATATATTTT. This sequence joins TRBV5-1 and TRBJ1-3; the D gene is possibly TRBD1 (5 bases). The CDR3 is 14 amino acids. Trimming took 4 bases from V and 1 from J, leaving 9 bases between them. Per germline, CDR1 SGHRS and CDR2 YFSETQ.

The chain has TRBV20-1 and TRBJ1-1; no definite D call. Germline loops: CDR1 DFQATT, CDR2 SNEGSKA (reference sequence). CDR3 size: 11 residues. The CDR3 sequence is CRPAGNTEAFF. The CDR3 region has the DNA TGCAGGCCCGCGGGGAACACTGAAGCTTTCTTT.

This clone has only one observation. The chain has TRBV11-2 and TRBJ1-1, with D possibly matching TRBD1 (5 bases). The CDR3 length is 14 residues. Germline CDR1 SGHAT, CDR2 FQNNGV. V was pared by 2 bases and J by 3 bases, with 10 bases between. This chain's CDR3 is CASSLRGPHTEAFF. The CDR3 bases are TGTGCCAGCAGCTTAAGGGGTCCGCACACTGAAGCTTTCTTT.

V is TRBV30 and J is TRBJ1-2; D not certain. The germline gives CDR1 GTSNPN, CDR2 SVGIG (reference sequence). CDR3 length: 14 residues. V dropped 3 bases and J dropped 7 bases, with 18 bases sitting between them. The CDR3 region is CAWRLQKYSGGYTF. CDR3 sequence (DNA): TGTGCCTGGAGGCTGCAGAAATACTCGGGTGGCTACACCTTC.

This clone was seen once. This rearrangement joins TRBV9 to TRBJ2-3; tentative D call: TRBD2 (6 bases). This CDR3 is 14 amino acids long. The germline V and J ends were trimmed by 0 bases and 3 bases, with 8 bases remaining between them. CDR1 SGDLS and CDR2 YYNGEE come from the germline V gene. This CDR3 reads CASSVVRGTDTQYF. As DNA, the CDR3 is TGTGCCAGCAGCGTAGTTCGGGGGACAGATACGCAGTATTTT.

The CDR3 protein is CASSDYLGSLEAFF. CDR3 nucleotides: TGTGCCAGCAGTGATTATCTAGGGAGCCTTGAAGCTTTCTTT. The chain recombines TRBV2 with TRBJ1-1; no clear D gene. Germline V gene lookup returns CDR1 SNHLY and CDR2 FYNNEI. This CDR3 has 14 residues. V was cut by 3 bases and J by 7 bases, with 15 bases left in between. Based on the CDR3 plus reference TRBV2 and TRBJ1-1, the full variable domain is EPEVTQTPSHQVTQMGQEVILRCVPISNHLYFYWYRQILGQKVEFLVSFYNNEISEKSEIFDDQFSVERPDGSNFTLKIRSTKLEDSAMYFCASSDYLGSLEAFFGQGTRLTVV.